Listed here are 9 T cell receptor beta chains from one sample, sequenced in a study of blood T cell repertoires in COVID-19. Profiling relied on immunoSEQ multiplex PCR, and the TCRdb table lists in-frame clones only, not all of them. Among 290,000 or so clones, 80% to 95% were seen once, and the ten largest hold around 2.2%. The sequencing sample was made of peripheral blood. These receptors originate from a woman in her twenties or thirties with COVID-19, enrolled during active disease.

A note on this clone: This specimen includes other DNA sequences encoding the same CDR3. The chain links TRBV5-1 to TRBJ1-5; D gene ambiguous. In germline, CDR1 is SGHRS, CDR2 YFSETQ. Trimming pared 0 bases from V and 3 bases from J, leaving 4 bases between. The CDR3 length is 13 residues. The CDR3 loop reads CASSLDTNQPQHF. The DNA for the CDR3 is TGCGCCAGCAGCTTGGACACCAATCAGCCCCAGCATTTT.

The chain links TRBV28 to TRBJ1-2; D is possibly TRBD1 (5 bases). From germline, CDR1 is MDHEN and CDR2 SYDVKM. V was pared by 3 bases and J by 1 base, with 9 bases between. CDR3 length: 14 amino acids. The CDR3 DNA sequence: TGTGCCAGCAGTTTCGACAGTGTTAACTATGGCTACACCTTC. Translating it yields CASSFDSVNYGYTF.

The chain combines TRBV5-4 with TRBJ2-1, with 8 bases identical to TRBD2. Germline trimming cut 6 bases from V and 0 bases from J; bases unmatched to any gene: 5. CDR3 length: 15 residues. CDR1 and CDR2 (germline): SGHNT, YYREEE (reference sequence). The CDR3 reads CASTAGTSSYNEQFF. The CDR3 nucleotides read TGTGCCAGCACAGCCGGGACTAGCTCCTACAATGAGCAGTTCTTC.

The chain recombines TRBV28 with TRBJ2-4; the match to TRBD2 covers 7 bases. This CDR3 is 13 amino acids long. CDR1 is MDHEN and CDR2 is SYDVKM in the germline V gene. Unmatched junction bases numbered 5, after V lost 6 bases and J lost 6 bases. CDR3 DNA: TGTGCCAGCAGGGGAGCGGGGCTAAACATTCAGTACTTC. Its translation is CASRGAGLNIQYF.

The chain combines TRBV6-5 with TRBJ1-1, with no clear D. The germline V and J ends were trimmed by 10 bases and 5 bases, with 8 bases remaining between them. Germline V gene data show CDR1 as MNHEY and CDR2 as SVGAGI. The CDR3 extends over 10 amino acids. The DNA of the CDR3 is TGTGCCACCCGAGGGACTGAAGCTTTCTTT. The encoded protein is CATRGTEAFF.

The chain couples TRBV10-3 to TRBJ2-1; TRBD2 agrees at 14 bases. The CDR3 consists of 17 residues. Germline lookup yields CDR1 ENHRY and CDR2 SYGVKD. V lost 0 bases, J lost 4 bases, and 2 bases stayed unmatched. CDR3: CAISESTSGRGYNEQFF. In DNA form, the CDR3 reads TGTGCCATCAGTGAGTCGACTAGCGGGAGGGGTTACAATGAGCAGTTCTTC.

The chain employs TRBV24-1 and TRBJ1-1, with D possibly being TRBD1 (6 bases). Trimming removed 7 bases from V and 4 bases from J, with 12 bases in between. Germline V gene data show CDR1 as KGHDR and CDR2 as SFDVKD. The CDR3 length is 13 residues. In nucleotides, the CDR3 is TGTGCCACCAGGGGGGGCGGGGGCACTGAAGCTTTCTTT. This encodes CATRGGGGTEAFF.

This clone appeared a single time. The chain couples TRBV5-1 to TRBJ1-2; D possibly corresponds to TRBD1 (6 bases). The CDR3 spans 15 residues. The V gene lost 3 bases and the J gene lost 3 bases, with 15 bases spanning the gap. CDR1 is SGHRS, CDR2 YFSETQ, per germline. CDR3 amino acids: CASSSTGYEDYGYTF. The CDR3 region has the DNA TGCGCCAGCAGCTCTACAGGGTACGAGGACTATGGCTACACCTTC.

The chain employs TRBV15 and TRBJ2-7, with TRBD1 matching 9 bases. Per the germline V gene, CDR1 is LNHNV and CDR2 is YYDKDF (reference sequence). This CDR3 is 14 amino acids long. V lost 5 bases and J lost 3; bases outside the gene matches: 5. CDR3 region: CATSPGGQGYEQYF. As DNA, the CDR3 is TGTGCCACCAGCCCGGGGGGACAGGGCTACGAGCAGTACTTC.